Presented here are 24 T cell receptor beta chains from one specimen sequenced in a study of shared clonotypes between healthy human individuals. Naive CD8 cells, CD45RO-negative and positively selected for CCR7, excluded terminally differentiated effector memory CD45RA+ cells. Measured with immunoSEQ multiplex PCR; TCRdb has only the in-frame clones, and not every one. Of about 800,000 clones detected, 96% appear once; the ten largest clones hold about 0.25%. The sample was naive CD8+ T cells sorted from blood. Receptors originate from a man aged 25-40 years in good health.

The V call is TRBV28, the J call TRBJ1-5; tentative D call: TRBD1 (6 bases). CDR1 and CDR2 from the germline V gene are MDHEN and SYDVKM. This CDR3 has 15 amino acids. The V and J ends lost 6 bases and 2 bases respectively, with 14 bases between them. CDR3 sequence: CASSVEEGGNQPQHF. The CDR3 bases are TGTGCCAGCAGCGTCGAAGAGGGGGGCAATCAGCCCCAGCATTTT. The full variable domain, rest sourced from reference TRBV28 and TRBJ1-5, is DVKVTQSSRYLVKRTGEKVFLECVQDMDHENMFWYRQDPGLGLRLIYFSYDVKMKEKGDIPEGYSVSREKKERFSLILESASTNQTSMYLCASSVEEGGNQPQHFGDGTRLSIL.

The rearrangement joins TRBV19 to TRBJ1-1; 9 bases line up with TRBD1. The CDR3 has 16 residues. The junction had 11 bases not matched to a gene; V was cut back by 5 bases and J by 4 bases. Germline V gene sequence: CDR1 LNHDA, CDR2 SQIVND (reference sequence). This chain's CDR3 is CASSATGGALGTEAFF. In nucleotides, the CDR3 is TGTGCCAGTAGTGCCACAGGGGGCGCGTTGGGCACTGAAGCTTTCTTT.

Worth noting for this clone: Within the sample, other DNA sequences also encode this same CDR3. V gene TRBV27 combines with J gene TRBJ1-5, with D uncertain. The length of the CDR3 is 13 residues. With 2 bases removed from V and 1 base from J, the gap between germline ends came to 3 bases. CDR1 is MNHEY and CDR2 is SMNVEV in the germline V gene (reference sequence). In DNA form, the CDR3 reads TGTGCCAGCAGTTTACGGAGCAATCAGCCCCAGCATTTT. Protein product: CASSLRSNQPQHF.

This clone was seen only once. The chain uses TRBV18 and TRBJ2-7, with 8 bases aligning to TRBD2. Germline loops: CDR1 KGHSH, CDR2 LQKENI. J lost 1 base, V lost 0 bases, and 2 bases had no gene match. The CDR3 is 15 residues long. For the CDR3, the DNA is TGTGCCAGCTCACCACCGGGACTAGAGTCCTACGAGCAGTACTTC. It specifies CASSPPGLESYEQYF.

This chain connects TRBV2 to TRBJ2-7, with TRBD2 matching over 7 bases. The CDR3 runs to 14 residues. V trimming: 7 bases; J trimming: 5 bases; junction bases outside the gene matches: 11. Germline V gene data show CDR1 as SNHLY and CDR2 as FYNNEI. CDR3 nucleotide sequence: TGTGCCAGCACCGAAGCGGGGATGTCCGACGAGCAGTACTTC. Protein: CASTEAGMSDEQYF.

The chain links TRBV7-2 to TRBJ2-3, with D perhaps TRBD2 (5 bases). Germline V gene data show CDR1 as SGHTA and CDR2 as FQGNSA. The CDR3 has 17 amino acids. V was trimmed by 1 base and J by 0 bases, leaving 14 bases between them. The CDR3 region has the DNA TGTGCCAGCAGCTTAGGCTCGGCGGGCCTTAGCACAGATACGCAGTATTTT. Its translation is CASSLGSAGLSTDTQYF. The whole variable domain, filled in from reference TRBV7-2 and TRBJ2-3, reads GAGVSQSPSNKVTEKGKDVELRCDPISGHTALYWYRQSLGQGLEFLIYFQGNSAPDKSGLPSDRFSAERTGGSVSTLTIQRTQQEDSAVYLCASSLGSAGLSTDTQYFGPGTRLTVL.

The chain couples TRBV11-3 to TRBJ2-7, with 7 bases lining up with TRBD2. This CDR3 has 13 residues. Germline values: CDR1 SGHNT, CDR2 YENEEA. The trim removed 4 bases at V and 3 bases at J, leaving 3 bases unmatched. CDR3 protein: CASSSSGGYEQYF. The CDR3 DNA reads TGTGCCAGCAGCTCGTCGGGGGGCTACGAGCAGTACTTC.

Note on this clone: Other DNA sequences of this sample code for an identical CDR3. V usage is TRBV11-2 and J usage is TRBJ2-7; TRBD1 agrees at 7 bases. Germline CDR1 is SGHAT and CDR2 is FQNNGV. The trim removed 5 bases at V and 4 bases at J, leaving 2 bases unmatched. CDR3 size: 12 residues. CDR3 region: CASSRQGYEQYF. The CDR3 coding sequence is TGTGCCAGCAGCCGACAGGGATACGAGCAGTACTTC.

V usage is TRBV7-9 and J usage is TRBJ2-1, with D perhaps TRBD1 (7 bases). Germline lookup yields CDR1 SEHNR and CDR2 FQNEAQ (reference sequence). The CDR3 covers 17 residues. The germline V and J ends were trimmed by 2 bases and 0 bases, with 14 bases remaining between them. The CDR3 nucleotides are TGTGCCAGCAGCTTAATTAGGAGGGACAGCTCCTACAATGAGCAGTTCTTC. Its protein is CASSLIRRDSSYNEQFF.

V usage is TRBV5-1 and J usage is TRBJ2-5; 13 positions agree with TRBD2. The CDR3 is 16 amino acids. The V and J ends lost 3 bases and 3 bases, in that order; junction bases with no gene match: 5. Germline-derived CDR1 and CDR2 are SGHRS and YFSETQ. In DNA, the CDR3 is TGCGCCAGCAGCTGGACCGGGACTAGCGGGAAAGAGACCCAGTACTTC. Translated: CASSWTGTSGKETQYF.

This chain uses TRBV28 with TRBJ2-2; the D call may be TRBD1 or TRBD2 (5 bases each). Germline V lookup: CDR1 MDHEN, CDR2 SYDVKM. CDR3 length: 15 amino acids. Trimming shortened V by 5 bases and J by 7 bases, and 17 bases separated the two germline ends. CDR3 region: CASSALVGDGGELFF. Here the CDR3 DNA reads TGTGCCAGCAGTGCCCTAGTAGGGGACGGCGGGGAGCTGTTTTTT.

The chain couples TRBV7-9 to TRBJ1-1, with D tentatively TRBD1 (5 bases). The germline V gene encodes CDR1 SEHNR and CDR2 FQNEAQ (reference sequence). The CDR3 runs to 14 residues. V was cut by 3 bases and J by 5 bases, with 13 bases left in between. CDR3 nucleotides: TGTGCCAGCAGCTTGGGGGGTCCGGGGACTGAAGCTTTCTTT. Translating gives CASSLGGPGTEAFF.

The chain has TRBV27 and TRBJ1-4; TRBD1 might be the D (6 bases). Germline CDR1 reads MNHEY; CDR2 reads SMNVEV (reference sequence). V was trimmed by 4 bases and J by 10 bases, leaving 16 bases between them. The CDR3 runs 14 residues. The CDR3 spells CASSSDSSGVKLFF. As DNA, the CDR3 is TGTGCCAGCAGTTCGGACAGCAGCGGGGTAAAACTGTTTTTT.

CDR3 sequence: CASSQDPSGRANEQFF. The CDR3 DNA sequence: TGTGCCAGCAGCCAAGATCCCAGCGGGAGGGCCAATGAGCAGTTCTTC. The chain combines TRBV14 with TRBJ2-1; TRBD2 agrees at 10 bases. In germline, CDR1 is SGHDN, CDR2 FVKESK. CDR3 length equals 16 residues. J gave up 6 bases and V 0 bases, and 5 bases lay outside the gene matches.

This chain links TRBV2 with TRBJ2-7; the match to TRBD2 covers 9 bases. The CDR3 totals 13 residues. V was clipped by 5 bases and J by 6 bases; unmatched bases: 5. The germline V gene encodes CDR1 SNHLY and CDR2 FYNNEI. The CDR3 reads CASSRTSAREQYF. The DNA of the CDR3 is TGTGCCAGCAGTCGGACTAGCGCCCGCGAGCAGTACTTC.

This sequence joins TRBV10-2 and TRBJ2-3; D gene uncertain. CDR1 is WSHSY and CDR2 is SAAADI in the germline V gene. CDR3 length equals 13 residues. With 8 bases removed from V and 6 bases from J, the gap between germline ends came to 15 bases. This CDR3 is CASGATFGDTQYF. The CDR3 nucleotides are TGCGCCAGCGGAGCAACATTTGGGGATACGCAGTATTTT.

The chain joins TRBV4-3 to TRBJ1-1, with D maybe TRBD1 (5 bases). Germline V gives CDR1 LGHNA, CDR2 YSLEER. The CDR3 loop spans 16 amino acids. The ends were cut back, 0 bases at V and 0 bases at J, with 11 bases in the middle. CDR3 protein: CASSQDRDLMNTEAFF. In DNA form, the CDR3 reads TGCGCCAGCAGCCAAGATAGGGACTTAATGAACACTGAAGCTTTCTTT.

V is TRBV11-2 and J is TRBJ2-7, with D maybe TRBD2 (6 bases). V shed 2 bases and J shed 3 bases, with 17 bases lying between them. Germline V lookup: CDR1 SGHAT, CDR2 FQNNGV. This CDR3 comprises 16 residues. DNA for the CDR3: TGTGCCAGCAGCTTATTGGGGGGAAACGGGAACTACGAGCAGTACTTC. It translates to CASSLLGGNGNYEQYF.

This chain links TRBV11-3 with TRBJ2-7; 14 bases agree with TRBD2. Germline V gene data show CDR1 as SGHNT and CDR2 as YENEEA. The CDR3 loop spans 18 amino acids. Trimming at V came to 5 bases and at J to 4 bases, leaving 13 bases not matched to a gene. The CDR3 nucleotides read TGTGCCAGCAGCCCAGGACTAGCGGGAGGTCTCGACCCTTACGAGCAGTACTTC. Its translation: CASSPGLAGGLDPYEQYF.

The gene calls are TRBV5-6 and TRBJ1-5, with 7 bases matching TRBD1. The CDR3 sequence is 15 residues long. Trimming at V came to 4 bases and at J to 4 bases, leaving 8 bases not matched to a gene. Per the germline V gene, CDR1 is SGHDT and CDR2 is YYEEEE. Here the CDR3 DNA reads TGTGCCAGCAGCCTACGACAGGGACTGAATCAGCCCCAGCATTTT. Amino acid sequence: CASSLRQGLNQPQHF.

This clone appeared once. Other nucleotide sequences in the sample specify the same CDR3. This rearrangement joins TRBV5-1 to TRBJ2-7; a weak D match, TRBD2 (6 bases). The CDR3 extends over 12 amino acids. The germline V gene encodes CDR1 SGHRS and CDR2 YFSETQ. V was trimmed by 3 bases and J by 4 bases, leaving 8 bases between them. The CDR3 DNA sequence: TGCGCCAGCAGCTCGGAGGGTTACGAGCAGTACTTC. Its translation is CASSSEGYEQYF.

The CDR3 region is CASSPDTTMGDTQYF. The CDR3 DNA reads TGTGCCAGCAGCCCGGACACAACGATGGGAGATACGCAGTATTTT. V usage is TRBV7-2 and J usage is TRBJ2-3, with D possibly TRBD1 on 5 matching bases. The CDR3 consists of 15 residues. The germline V gene has CDR1 SGHTA and CDR2 FQGNSA. V shed 5 bases and J shed 5 bases, with 17 bases lying between them.

The chain recombines TRBV28 with TRBJ2-2; 8 nucleotides align to TRBD1. The trim removed 6 bases at V and 1 base at J, leaving 7 bases unmatched. Looked up from germline, CDR1 is MDHEN and CDR2 is SYDVKM. CDR3 length equals 16 residues. The CDR3 region has the DNA TGTGCCAGCAGACTACCCGGGACAGGGAACACCGGGGAGCTGTTTTTT. Amino acid sequence: CASRLPGTGNTGELFF.

The chain links TRBV4-1 to TRBJ2-3, with D perhaps TRBD2 (6 bases). The CDR3 totals 17 residues. Germline V CDR1 and CDR2: MGHRA, YSYEKL. V was cut by 1 base and J by 0 bases, with 14 bases left in between. CDR3 sequence (DNA): TGCGCCAGCAGCCAAGGCGACGCGGGGCTAAGCACAGATACGCAGTATTTT. This gives the protein CASSQGDAGLSTDTQYF.